The source of this T cell receptor beta chain is a study of blood T cell repertoires in COVID-19. The wider study: Samples came from the United States, Italy and Spain, spanning acute and convalescent COVID-19.

In the original analysis: Nucleated cell number was recorded as an estimate derived from reference gene primer amplification. Data came from immunoSEQ multiplex PCR; TCRdb stores just in-frame clones and leaves some out. V and J calls plus clone size are reproduced from that table; the DNA served to infer D and trimming. The sample yields 95,000 to 110,000 clones, around 90% seen once. In its sample, this clone was seen once. Trimming took off 1 base at V and 3 bases at J, with 11 bases between the two ends. CDR3 length: 14 amino acids. The germline CDR1 and CDR2 sequences are SGHTS and YDEGEE. This chain uses TRBV5-8 with TRBJ2-7, with D perhaps TRBD1 (6 bases). Material for sequencing was peripheral blood. The TCR was taken from a human donor in a cohort sampled during active COVID-19. Written as DNA, the CDR3 is TGTGCCAGCAGCTTGACAGGGAGCTACTACGAGCAGTACTTC. This translates into CASSLTGSYYEQYF.